Listed here are 18 T cell receptor beta chains from one sample, sequenced in a study of post-analysis software for immune sequencing data. Unique molecular identifiers featured in each of the TCR beta cDNA libraries. In TCRdb, the PCR reads were re-called with MiXCR into one record per CDR3 protein. Of some 260,000 distinct CDR3 sequences listed, just over 35% are singletons. Their target antigens are unknown. Overall study results and limits: Patients showed TRBV5-6, TRBV5-1 and TRBV20-1 among a handful of TRBV segments more frequent than in controls.

The sample taken for sequencing was blood. Receptors were obtained from a girl aged 10 to 17 with multiple sclerosis.

This clonotype appeared a few times. J is TRBJ2-2 and V is TRBV12-3 or TRBV12-4; 12 positions agree with TRBD2. The CDR3 extends over 18 amino acids. J lost 4 bases, V lost 5 bases, and 11 bases had no gene match. CDR3 residues: CASSGGRRLAGVTGELFF. CDR3 DNA sequence: TGTGCCAGCAGTGGGGGACGCAGACTAGCGGGAGTCACCGGGGAGCTGTTTTTT.

This clonotype was seen only a few times. The rearrangement uses TRBV7-8 and TRBJ2-7; D is perhaps TRBD1 (6 bases). Between the trimmed V and J ends, which lost 4 bases and 3 bases, there was a span of 10 bases. The CDR3 spans 13 residues. Germline CDR1 SGHVS, CDR2 FQNEAQ. CDR3: CASSSGVYYEQYF. CDR3 DNA: TGTGCCAGCAGCTCAGGGGTGTACTACGAGCAGTACTTC.

This clonotype was recorded many times. The CDR3 here is CASSRWVRRSNSGANVLTF. CDR3 coding DNA: TGTGCCAGCAGCCGATGGGTTCGACGGTCCAACTCTGGGGCCAACGTCCTGACTTTC. V gene TRBV28 combines with J gene TRBJ2-6; unclear D gene. CDR1 and CDR2 (germline): MDHEN, SYDVKM. Trimming pared 6 bases from V and 0 bases from J, leaving 21 bases between. The CDR3 totals 19 residues.

J is TRBJ2-7 and V is TRBV9, with 10 bases aligning to TRBD1. The end of the DNA fits TRBJ2-5 better, so the J call may be wrong. CDR1 SGDLS and CDR2 YYNGEE come from the germline V gene. The CDR3 covers 15 residues. The CDR3 loop is CASSTDRGRGETQYF. CDR3 sequence (DNA): TGTGCCAGCAGCACCGACAGGGGGCGAGGAGAGACCCAGTACTTC.

The chain carries TRBV5-1 and TRBJ1-6; a weak D match, TRBD1 (5 bases). The germline V gene has CDR1 SGHRS and CDR2 YFSETQ. Trimming shortened V by 4 bases and J by 7 bases, and 15 bases separated the two germline ends. There are 15 residues in the CDR3. The CDR3, as DNA: TGCGCCAGCAGCCCCAGGGACGGGGAGAATTCACCCCTCCACTTT. Translated: CASSPRDGENSPLHF.

This clonotype was seen many times. This rearrangement joins TRBV3-1 to TRBJ2-4; 11 bases map to TRBD1. CDR3 length equals 15 residues. The ends lost 1 base at V and 5 bases at J; junction bases unmatched: 1. Germline values: CDR1 LGHDT, CDR2 YNNKEL (reference sequence). The CDR3 DNA sequence: TGTGCCAGCAGCCAAGCGGACAGGGGGCAAAACATTCAGTACTTC. It codes for CASSQADRGQNIQYF.

Worth noting for this clonotype: A read error may explain this, as a much larger clone is one base away. V gene TRBV29-1 combines with J gene TRBJ2-5; D uncertain. The CDR3 spans 12 residues. In germline, CDR1 is SQVTM, CDR2 ANQGSEA. The ends were cut back, 7 bases at V and 11 bases at J, with 20 bases in the middle. The CDR3 DNA sequence: TGCAGCGAGACTCAAGACGCCAATGAGCAGTACTTC. Protein sequence: CSETQDANEQYF.

A few counts support this clonotype. This sequence joins TRBV6-6 and TRBJ1-2; D is uncertain. This CDR3 has 14 residues. The V gene's germline CDR1 is MNHNY and CDR2 SVGAGI (reference sequence). Trimming left V 5 bases short and J 4 bases short, with 14 bases between. This CDR3 is CASSTRTDVYGYTF. CDR3 in DNA: TGTGCCAGCAGTACCCGGACGGATGTCTATGGCTACACCTTC.

The V and J genes are TRBV20-1 and TRBJ2-4; D perhaps matches TRBD1 (6 bases). The DNA end favors TRBJ2-7, so the J call may be wrong. CDR1 and CDR2 from the germline V gene are DFQATT and SNEGSKA (reference sequence). The CDR3 has 12 amino acids. The DNA of the CDR3 is TGCAGTGCTTGGGGACAATCCTACGAGCAGTACTTC. Translation gives CSAWGQSYEQYF.

The sample holds a few counts of this clonotype. The DNA of the CDR3 is TGCGCCAGCAGCCCGCGGGTCCTAGCGGGGATCGCCGGGGAGCTGTTTTTT. It codes for CASSPRVLAGIAGELFF. The chain joins TRBV5-1 to TRBJ2-2; TRBD2 aligns across 9 bases. The CDR3 contains 17 residues. The ends lost 4 bases at V and 6 bases at J; junction bases unmatched: 13. The germline V gene has CDR1 SGHRS and CDR2 YFSETQ. Combining the CDR3 with reference TRBV5-1 and TRBJ2-2 gives the whole variable domain KAGVTQTPRYLIKTRGQQVTLSCSPISGHRSVSWYQQTPGQGLQFLFEYFSETQRNKGNFPGRFSGRQFSNSRSEMNVSTLELGDSALYLCASSPRVLAGIAGELFFGEGSRLTVL.

This chain links TRBV29-1 with TRBJ2-7, with 9 bases fitting TRBD1. The ends lost 4 bases at V and 0 bases at J; junction bases unmatched: 16. CDR3 length equals 18 residues. Germline CDR1 SQVTM, CDR2 ANQGSEA. CDR3 nucleotides: TGCAGCGTTGGACCTAAGGCCACCGGGACAGGGAGCTCCTACGAGCAGTACTTC. It encodes CSVGPKATGTGSSYEQYF.

Many counts were recorded for this clonotype. The V call is TRBV5-1, the J call TRBJ1-2; 10 positions match TRBD1. The ends lost 4 bases at V and 3 bases at J; junction bases unmatched: 6. The CDR3 is 15 residues long. Per germline, CDR1 SGHRS and CDR2 YFSETQ. The CDR3 protein is CASSPRDRGDYGYTF. Here the CDR3 DNA reads TGCGCCAGCAGCCCCCGGGACAGGGGTGACTATGGCTACACCTTC.

A note on this clonotype: One base away lies a much larger clone, so this may be a sequencing read error. This chain joins TRBV5-1 and TRBJ2-5; 8 bases are a match to TRBD2. The DNA end lines up better with TRBJ2-1; the J call may be wrong. This CDR3 comprises 16 residues. Germline-derived CDR1 and CDR2 are SGHRS and YFSETQ. The CDR3 nucleotides are TGCGCCAGCTCACGGGGGGGCGCGTTGGCCCAAGAGACCCAGTTCTTC. This sequence encodes CASSRGGALAQETQFF.

Turning to this clonotype: It may be a read error: a sequence one base away is much more abundant. The chain has TRBV5-1 and TRBJ2-1; D perhaps matches TRBD2 (7 bases). Germline loops: CDR1 SGHRS, CDR2 YFSETQ. The CDR3 runs to 17 residues. In nucleotides, the CDR3 is TGCGCCAACAGCTCAAAGGGGGGGCCCGGGCCCTACAATGAGCAGTTCTTC. Translation: CANSSKGGPGPYNEQFF. The whole variable domain, remainder taken from reference TRBV5-1 and TRBJ2-1, is KAGVTQTPRYLIKTRGQQVTLSCSPISGHRSVSWYQQTPGQGLQFLFEYFSETQRNKGNFPGRFSGRQFSNSRSEMNVSTLELGDSALYLCANSSKGGPGPYNEQFFGPGTRLTVL.

Comment on this clonotype: A clone one base away is much larger, so this may be a read error. The chain links TRBV20-1 to TRBJ2-3; TRBD2 is a possible D gene (6 bases). The CDR3 is 14 amino acids. Between the trimmed V and J ends, which lost 3 bases and 4 bases, there was a span of 14 bases. The germline CDR1 and CDR2 sequences are DFQATT and SNEGSKA (reference sequence). The CDR3 DNA follows: TGCAGTGCTAGGAAGGAGGGCCGGGCAGATACGCAGTATTTT. This encodes CSARKEGRADTQYF.

This clonotype was seen many times. This chain uses TRBV7-9 with TRBJ1-1; D unclear. The CDR3 contains 12 residues. Trimming removed 5 bases at V and 3 bases at J, with 7 bases between. Germline V gene data show CDR1 as SEHNR and CDR2 as FQNEAQ (reference sequence). Written as DNA, the CDR3 is TGTGCCAGCAGCCTCCAGTACACTGAAGCTTTCTTT. Residues: CASSLQYTEAFF.

The table lists this clonotype with many counts. The chain has TRBV12-3 or TRBV12-4 and TRBJ2-3; no firm D call. V was clipped by 8 bases and J by 0 bases, with 15 bases between them. This CDR3 contains 15 residues. CDR3 in amino acids: CASWTWQASTDTQYF. The CDR3 DNA sequence: TGTGCCAGCTGGACGTGGCAGGCGAGCACAGATACGCAGTATTTT.

This clonotype appeared many times. The CDR3 nucleotides read TGTGCCAGCAGTTACAAAGGGGCCACGCAGTATTTT. Amino acids: CASSYKGATQYF. The chain joins TRBV6-6 to TRBJ2-3; TRBD1 is a possible D gene (5 bases). The CDR3 totals 12 residues. Trimming left V 2 bases short and J 9 bases short, with 9 bases between. Germline CDR1 and CDR2: MNHNY and SVGAGI (reference sequence).